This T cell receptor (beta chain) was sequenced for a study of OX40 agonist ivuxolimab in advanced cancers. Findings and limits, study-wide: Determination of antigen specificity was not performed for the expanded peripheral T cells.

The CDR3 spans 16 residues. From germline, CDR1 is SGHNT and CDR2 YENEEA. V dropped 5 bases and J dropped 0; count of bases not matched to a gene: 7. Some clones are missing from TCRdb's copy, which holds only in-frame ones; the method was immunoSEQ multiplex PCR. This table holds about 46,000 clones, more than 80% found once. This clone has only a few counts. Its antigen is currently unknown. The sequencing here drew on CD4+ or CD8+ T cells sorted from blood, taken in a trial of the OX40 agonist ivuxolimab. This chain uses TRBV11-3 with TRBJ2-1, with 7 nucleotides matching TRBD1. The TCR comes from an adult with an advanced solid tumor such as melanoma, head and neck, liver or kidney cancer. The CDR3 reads CASSPRTGSSYNEQFF. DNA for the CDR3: TGTGCCAGCAGCCCCAGGACAGGTAGCTCCTACAATGAGCAGTTCTTC.